Listed here are 15 T cell receptor beta chains from one sample, sequenced in a study of identical twins. TCRdb re-analysed the 5' RACE reads in MiXCR, keeping a single row per CDR3 protein. The repertoire holds 540,000 or so distinct CDR3 sequences, approximately 20% seen once, with approximately 0.49% in the top ten. This same sample was also taken into another study, of yellow fever vaccine responses in identical twins.

The sequencing input was CD4+ T cells sorted from blood. These receptors were collected from a woman under 30 in good health.

This clonotype was found many times. The CDR3 here is CASSPRKDTSYNEQFF. CDR3 bases: TGTGCCAGCAGTCCCCGTAAGGATACTTCTTACAATGAGCAGTTCTTC. This chain uses TRBV28 with TRBJ2-1; no clear D. Trimming took off 5 bases at V and 4 bases at J, with 18 bases between the two ends. Per germline, CDR1 MDHEN and CDR2 SYDVKM. The CDR3 has 16 residues. Combining the CDR3 with reference TRBV28 and TRBJ2-1 gives the whole variable domain DVKVTQSSRYLVKRTGEKVFLECVQDMDHENMFWYRQDPGLGLRLIYFSYDVKMKEKGDIPEGYSVSREKKERFSLILESASTNQTSMYLCASSPRKDTSYNEQFFGPGTRLTVL.

The chain joins TRBV5-6 to TRBJ2-3; possible D gene TRBD1, 6 bases. Looked up from germline, CDR1 is SGHDT and CDR2 is YYEEEE. The CDR3 loop spans 17 amino acids. V was cut by 4 bases and J by 0 bases, with 18 bases left in between. DNA of the CDR3: TGTGCCAGCAGCGGCCGGGGATGGGGGCGGAGCACAGATACGCAGTATTTT. Translating it yields CASSGRGWGRSTDTQYF.

This chain links TRBV11-1 with TRBJ2-1; D may be TRBD1 (6 bases). This CDR3 comprises 19 residues. V shed 1 base and J shed 0 bases, with 19 bases lying between them. CDR1 and CDR2 from the germline V gene are SGHAT and FQDESV (reference sequence). CDR3 coding DNA: TGTGCCAGCAGCTTAGGACAGGCACCCCGGTCGAGCTCCTACAATGAGCAGTTCTTC. Residues: CASSLGQAPRSSSYNEQFF.

The chain links TRBV7-8 to TRBJ1-1; D remains unclear. The CDR3 spans 13 residues. Trimming took 2 bases from V and 5 from J, leaving 9 bases between them. Germline lookup yields CDR1 SGHVS and CDR2 FQNEAQ. The CDR3 nucleotides are TGTGCCAGCAGCTTAATGGAAAGGACTGAAGCTTTCTTT. This translates into CASSLMERTEAFF.

The chain joins TRBV7-2 to TRBJ2-3, with D unresolved. CDR1 and CDR2 (germline): SGHTA, FQGNSA. V was trimmed by 5 bases and J by 6 bases, leaving 12 bases between them. This CDR3 comprises 13 residues. The CDR3 DNA reads TGTGCCAGCAGCCCTATGGGTATGGATACGCAGTATTTT. Amino acid sequence: CASSPMGMDTQYF.

The chain couples TRBV6-1 to TRBJ1-1; D is perhaps TRBD1 (5 bases). The germline gives CDR1 MNHNS, CDR2 SASEGT. This CDR3 spans 15 amino acids. With 5 bases removed from V and 3 bases from J, the gap between germline ends came to 16 bases. Here the CDR3 reads CASSRGGGVDTEAFF. CDR3 coding DNA: TGTGCCAGCAGTCGGGGCGGGGGGGTAGACACTGAAGCTTTCTTT.

This clonotype was seen more than once but under ten times. This chain connects TRBV12-3 or TRBV12-4 to TRBJ1-1; 7 bases match TRBD1. This CDR3 region has 14 residues. Unmatched junction bases numbered 7, after V lost 6 bases and J lost 3 bases. The CDR3 DNA reads as TGTGCCAGCAGACCATGGACAGGCGACACTGAAGCTTTCTTT. This sequence encodes CASRPWTGDTEAFF.

The V and J genes are TRBV7-2 and TRBJ1-2, with a weak D call TRBD1 (6 bases). V gave up 5 bases and J gave up 0 bases, with 10 bases separating them. The CDR3 length is 14 residues. Germline CDR1 SGHTA, CDR2 FQGNSA. The CDR3 DNA reads as TGTGCCAGCAGCCATGGACAGCCTAACTATGGCTACACCTTC. The encoded protein is CASSHGQPNYGYTF.

The V and J genes are TRBV7-9 and TRBJ2-3, with 16 positions matching TRBD2. The trim removed 5 bases at V and 4 bases at J, leaving 3 bases unmatched. This CDR3 has 16 amino acids. In germline, CDR1 is SEHNR, CDR2 FQNEAQ (reference sequence). The CDR3 protein is CASSTGTSGRADTQYF. As DNA, the CDR3 is TGTGCCAGCAGCACCGGGACTAGCGGGAGGGCAGATACGCAGTATTTT. Filled out from reference TRBV7-9 and TRBJ2-3, the complete variable domain reads DTGVSQNPRHKITKRGQNVTFRCDPISEHNRLYWYRQTLGQGPEFLTYFQNEAQLEKSRLLSDRFSAERPKGSFSTLEIQRTEQGDSAMYLCASSTGTSGRADTQYFGPGTRLTVL.

This sequence joins TRBV24-1 and TRBJ2-5; D remains unclear. The ends were cut back, 0 bases at V and 4 bases at J, with 5 bases in the middle. CDR3 length: 13 residues. Looked up from germline, CDR1 is KGHDR and CDR2 is SFDVKD. DNA of the CDR3: TGTGCCACCAGTGATTTGTTGCCAGAGACCCAGTACTTC. This codes for CATSDLLPETQYF.

The genes are TRBV13 and TRBJ2-1; TRBD2 matches 8 bases. V dropped 0 bases and J dropped 2; count of bases not matched to a gene: 9. The germline V gene has CDR1 PRHDT and CDR2 FYEKMQ (reference sequence). The CDR3 is 18 amino acids. CDR3 nucleotide sequence: TGTGCCAGCAGCTTAGGCCGCTTTAGCGGGGCCCCCTACAATGAGCAGTTCTTC. It encodes CASSLGRFSGAPYNEQFF. The whole variable domain, filled in from reference TRBV13 and TRBJ2-1, reads AAGVIQSPRHLIKEKRETATLKCYPIPRHDTVYWYQQGPGQDPQFLISFYEKMQSDKGSIPDRFSAQQFSDYHSELNMSSLELGDSALYFCASSLGRFSGAPYNEQFFGPGTRLTVL.

This clonotype was observed at least ten times. The V call is TRBV3-1, the J call TRBJ2-2; D call uncertain. CDR3 size: 14 residues. Per the germline V gene, CDR1 is LGHDT and CDR2 is YNNKEL (reference sequence). V gave up 5 bases and J gave up 3 bases, with 10 bases separating them. In DNA, the CDR3 is TGTGCCAGCAGCTCCGGATGGGACACCGGGGAGCTGTTTTTT. This encodes CASSSGWDTGELFF.

The CDR3 sequence is CASSLYISGRFDEQYF. As DNA, the CDR3 is TGTGCCAGCAGTTTATATATTAGCGGGAGATTTGACGAGCAGTACTTC. The J gene is TRBJ2-7, the V gene TRBV12-3 or TRBV12-4; 9 nucleotides match TRBD2. The CDR3 runs 16 residues. J was trimmed by 5 bases and V by 2 bases; bases with no gene match: 10.

This chain joins TRBV25-1 and TRBJ2-1; possible D gene TRBD2, 6 bases. Between the trimmed V and J ends, which lost 5 bases and 4 bases, there was a span of 12 bases. The CDR3 loop spans 14 amino acids. Germline V gives CDR1 MGHDK, CDR2 SYGVNS. This CDR3 reads CASSTPGGYNEQFF. DNA of the CDR3: TGTGCCAGCAGTACCCCCGGGGGATACAATGAGCAGTTCTTC.

This clonotype was detected ten times or more. The chain has TRBV6-5 and TRBJ2-1; D assignment may be TRBD1 or TRBD2 (5 bases each). Germline CDR1 reads MNHEY; CDR2 reads SVGAGI. This CDR3 has 17 amino acids. The V gene lost 0 bases and the J gene lost 3 bases, with 15 bases spanning the gap. CDR3 residues: CASSYSFGTRGYNEQFF. As DNA, the CDR3 is TGTGCCAGCAGTTACTCGTTTGGCACTAGGGGCTACAATGAGCAGTTCTTC.